Given below is one T cell receptor beta chain in context. The antigen is not known. All donors comprised healthy Caucasians. MiXCR, applied by TCRdb to the 5' RACE reads, yields one record per CDR3 protein. The sample records fewer than 250,000 distinct CDR3 sequences, around 10% being singletons. This sample is part of a study of identical twins. Study outcomes and limitations: The authors drew conclusions from cross-sectional statistical analysis rather than following the same donors. Where beta out-of-frame sequences were concerned, excess twin sharing was weaker.

The CDR3 consists of 14 residues. Trimming removed 0 bases at V and 0 bases at J, with 6 bases between. Per germline, CDR1 MGHRA and CDR2 YSYEKL. V and J are TRBV4-1 and TRBJ2-7; no clear D. The source material was memory (CD45RO+) T cells sorted from blood. This receptor was obtained from a woman aged 18 to 35 in good health. DNA for the CDR3: TGCGCCAGCAGCCAAGATCCCAGCTCCTACGAGCAGTACTTC. Its protein is CASSQDPSSYEQYF.